The T cell receptor (beta chain) described here comes from a study of radiotherapy plus CTLA-4 blockade in lung cancer (dated by TCRdb to 2017 to 2018). For the study in its entirety: Among the enrolled patients, about 20% had an objective response, and roughly 30% reached disease control. Overall results and qualifications from the work: After treatment with radiotherapy and ipilimumab, TCR clones that came from tumors expanded in the peripheral blood. Early dynamic changes in blood T cell clones, together with increased serum interferon-beta after radiation, were reported as the strongest predictors of response.

In regard to this clone: There is no known antigen for this receptor. Per-nucleotide qualities are absent, and no much larger clonotype sits a single base away.

The CDR3, from cysteine to phenylalanine, totals 15 residues. Solely the CDR3 DNA is kept, with 45 bases framed from the first base. The germline V gene (reference sequence) supplies CDR1 SGHKS and CDR2 YYEKEE. V has 4 bases trimmed and J has 2 bases trimmed; junction bases matching no gene number 8. Libraries were constructed by the immunoSEQ multiplex PCR assay. The immuneACCESS repertoire file appears here via TCRdb, limited to in-frame rearrangements. These files lack a portion of the clones; in checked studies, under half of the deficit traces to unresolved V genes, and the cause of the others is not known. For this sample the table gives under 95,000 clones, of which 70% to 85% were detected only once. The ten largest clones capture 0.79% of the sample. The study tested focal radiation therapy combined with CTLA-4 blockade (ipilimumab) in patients with chemo-refractory metastatic non-small-cell lung cancer.

This sequence was found in a human donor with non-small cell lung cancer who had stable disease on radiotherapy plus ipilimumab. This receptor chain uses TRBV5-5 and TRBJ2-7; 8 nucleotides in the junction match TRBD2. This material consisted of peripheral blood, taken from a patient treated with radiotherapy plus ipilimumab. The CDR3 region reads CASSRSSGPTYEQYF. The nucleotide sequence is TGTGCCAGCAGCAGATCTAGCGGGCCGACCTACGAGCAGTACTTC.